This is a list of T cell receptor beta chains from one sample in a study of T cells after yellow fever vaccination. TCRdb recomputed calls from the 5' RACE reads with MiXCR, one row per CDR3 protein. The sample gives 200,000 to 300,000 distinct CDR3 sequences, 6.7% of which show up once; approximately 1.1% is in the top ten. Sample: CD4+ T cells sorted from PBMCs, taken on the day of the yellow fever booster vaccination. All receptors come from a man aged 30 to 39 who received the YFV17D yellow fever vaccine. CDR3s include the opening cysteine and the closing phenylalanine or tryptophan. The D gene is left open where the match is weak. Size is stated for part of the rows, as once, few or many counts, or as a class when the clone is expanded.

D gene	V gene	clone size	J gene	CDR3 protein	CDR3 DNA
NA	TRBV30	NA	TRBJ1-3	CAEQPDSGNTIYF	TGTGCCGAACAGCCGGACTCTGGAAACACCATATATTTT
TRBD2	TRBV7-2	NA	TRBJ2-1	CASSFGGGQTEQFF	TGTGCCAGCAGCTTTGGGGGAGGGCAGACTGAGCAGTTCTTC
NA	TRBV11-2	NA	TRBJ2-1	CASSSPLGRGGAAYNEQFF	TGTGCCAGCAGCTCTCCCCTAGGCCGTGGCGGAGCCGCCTACAATGAGCAGTTCTTC
NA	TRBV18	many	TRBJ2-3	CASSPPGTDTQYF	TGTGCCAGCAGTCCCCCGGGGACAGATACGCAGTATTTT
NA	TRBV12-3/TRBV12-4	few	TRBJ2-7	CASTKGGAYEQYF	TGTGCCAGCACCAAGGGCGGAGCCTACGAGCAGTACTTC
NA	TRBV30	NA	TRBJ2-1	CAWSNLPGRNNEQFF	TGTGCCTGGAGTAATCTTCCGGGACGGAACAATGAGCAGTTCTTC
NA	TRBV20-1	many	TRBJ2-5	CSASWWGETQYF	TGCAGTGCTAGTTGGTGGGGGGAGACCCAGTACTTC
NA	TRBV20-1	NA	TRBJ2-5	CSAKEMQRVKETQYF	TGCAGTGCCAAGGAGATGCAGCGAGTAAAGGAGACCCAGTACTTC
NA	TRBV5-1	few	TRBJ2-3	CASSGVGTDTQYF	TGCGCCAGTTCGGGAGTTGGCACAGATACGCAGTATTTT
NA	TRBV12-3/TRBV12-4	few	TRBJ1-2	CASSSTGRGGYTF	TGTGCCAGCAGTTCTACAGGTCGGGGAGGCTACACCTTC
NA	TRBV28	many	TRBJ1-4	CASKGTIEKLFF	TGTGCCAGCAAGGGGACTATTGAAAAACTGTTTTTT
TRBD1	TRBV12-3/TRBV12-4	NA	TRBJ1-5	CASSPLDRAQPQHF	TGTGCCAGCAGTCCTTTAGACAGGGCACAGCCCCAGCATTTT
NA	TRBV9	many	TRBJ2-7	CASTSTAASTEQYF	TGTGCCAGCACCTCGACAGCCGCTTCTACCGAGCAGTACTTC
NA	TRBV18	few	TRBJ2-4	CASSPPGSFHIQYF	TGTGCCAGCTCACCCCCGGGGAGTTTCCACATTCAGTACTTC
NA	TRBV3-1	NA	TRBJ1-1	CASSQGPLSAFF	TGTGCCAGCAGCCAGGGGCCGCTTTCAGCTTTCTTT
NA	TRBV12-3/TRBV12-4	few	TRBJ2-7	CASRWWADSYEQYF	TGTGCCAGCCGGTGGTGGGCGGACTCCTACGAGCAGTACTTC
NA	TRBV9	NA	TRBJ2-3	CASSPQRARGDTQYF	TGTGCCAGCAGCCCCCAAAGGGCTCGGGGAGATACGCAGTATTTT
NA	TRBV29-1	NA	TRBJ1-2	CSVGEGLGYGYTF	TGCAGCGTTGGAGAGGGGTTAGGCTATGGCTACACCTTC
NA	TRBV28	NA	TRBJ2-3	CASTPGGHATDTQYF	TGTGCCAGCACCCCGGGGGGACACGCCACAGATACGCAGTATTTT
NA	TRBV4-2	NA	TRBJ1-1	CASSQGSDSEAFF	TGTGCCAGCAGCCAAGGTTCGGACAGTGAAGCTTTCTTT
TRBD1	TRBV12-3/TRBV12-4	few	TRBJ2-2	CASSLGGQGWTGELFF	TGTGCCAGCAGCCTCGGGGGACAGGGCTGGACCGGGGAGCTGTTTTTT
TRBD2	TRBV7-3	few	TRBJ2-6	CASSFSGRTSGANVLTF	TGTGCCAGCAGCTTTAGCGGGAGGACATCTGGGGCCAACGTCCTGACTTTC
NA	TRBV7-2	few	TRBJ2-7	CASSLDTGGQEQYF	TGTGCCAGCAGCTTAGATACCGGGGGTCAGGAGCAGTACTTC
NA	TRBV4-3	few	TRBJ2-7	CASSFTGDVEQYF	TGCGCCAGCAGCTTCACTGGAGATGTCGAGCAGTACTTC
NA	TRBV6-2/TRBV6-3	many	TRBJ2-7	CASRRPGPYFYEQYF	TGTGCCAGCAGACGCCCGGGGCCCTATTTCTACGAGCAGTACTTC
TRBD2	TRBV27	many	TRBJ2-5	CASSPSPIAGGGETQYF	TGTGCCAGCAGCCCCTCCCCTATAGCGGGAGGAGGCGAGACCCAGTACTTC
NA	TRBV24-1	many	TRBJ2-5	CATSGSLGLRETQYF	TGTGCCACCAGTGGCTCCCTGGGGCTGCGCGAGACCCAGTACTTC
TRBD1	TRBV7-2	NA	TRBJ2-2	CASSFQGDGELFF	TGTGCCAGCAGCTTTCAGGGGGACGGGGAGCTGTTTTTT
NA	TRBV7-9	few	TRBJ2-5	CASSFSPFRFVATHGGTQYF	TGTGCCAGCAGCTTCTCCCCATTTCGGTTCGTGGCGACCCATGGAGGGACCCAGTACTTC
NA	TRBV7-2	many	TRBJ2-1	CASSLVQGGVYNEQFF	TGTGCCAGCAGCTTAGTACAGGGAGGGGTCTACAATGAGCAGTTCTTC